This TCR beta chain was profiled in a study of cytomegalovirus exposure and HLA in healthy donors. Turning to the study itself: Later, an analysis reported that the 110 or so validation repertoires had used the same platform as the roughly 660 first-cohort repertoires. The study's findings and limits: A later analysis found first-cohort TCR clusters tended to co-occur in the 100 to 150 validation repertoires. A few CMV-associated chains were confirmed in vitro to be specific for CMV antigens.

Assay used: immunoSEQ multiplex PCR; TCRdb lists only in-frame clones, some missing. The sample gives some 190,000 clones, more than 70% of which show up once; over 1.1% is in the top ten. The CDR3 runs to 14 residues. Looked up from germline, CDR1 is SGHAT and CDR2 is FQNNGV. V lost 5 bases and J 1 base, leaving 11 bases between the germline ends. From the roughly 120-subject validation cohort, which was separate from the approximately 700-subject first cohort, the donors were drawn. Concerning this clone: The target antigen is unknown.

The sequencing input was PBMCs. The chain recombines TRBV11-2 with TRBJ1-2; no clear D gene. The source of this sequence is a young woman in good health and CMV-seronegative. CDR3 residues: CASSRDGNNYGYTF. In DNA, the CDR3 is TGTGCCAGCAGCCGAGACGGGAATAACTATGGCTACACCTTC. The whole variable domain, remainder taken from reference TRBV11-2 and TRBJ1-2, is EAGVAQSPRYKIIEKRQSVAFWCNPISGHATLYWYQQILGQGPKLLIQFQNNGVVDDSQLPKDRFSAERLKGVDSTLKIQPAKLEDSAVYLCASSRDGNNYGYTFGSGTRLTVV.